One TCR beta chain is described in this entry. This entry comes from a study of blood T cell repertoires in COVID-19. Overall study: Sample material is recorded as cDNA or gDNA derived from T cells, B-cell-depleted T cells, or PBMCs.

The table came from immunoSEQ multiplex PCR; TCRdb's copy has only in-frame clones and leaves some out. The data hold 150,000 to 250,000 clones, with 75% to 90% observed a single time. Participants were aged roughly 18 to 90 years from about 25 US areas. Recovered participants had two consecutive negative NP/OP PCR tests, healthcare professional clearance, or symptom resolution. The CDR3 is made up of 19 amino acids. The V end was cut by 1 base, the J end by 5 bases, with 24 bases between. Germline V lookup: CDR1 SGHTA, CDR2 FQGTGA. The chain has TRBV7-3 and TRBJ2-1; maybe TRBD2 (6 bases). The specimen sequenced was PBMCs or T cells enriched from blood (not recorded which). This TCR derives from a woman aged 30 to 39 who had recovered from COVID-19. The CDR3 nucleotides read TGTGCCAGCAGCTTAAGGGCTAGCGCCACACCTGCGCTCCACAATGAGCAGTTCTTC. This translates into CASSLRASATPALHNEQFF.